This T cell receptor beta chain was obtained from a study of blood T cells in healthy people across ages. This clonotype was seen at least ten times. Roughly 9.8 milliliters of peripheral blood were drawn from each donor. Isolation per sample recovered at least 6 million PBMCs. This CDR3 spans 15 amino acids. V lost 5 bases and J lost 3; bases outside the gene matches: 10. Germline assignment: CDR1 MNHNS and CDR2 SASEGT. A second PCR of roughly 7 to 11 cycles used a sample-barcoded 5' primer and a J-beta primer mix. One entry per CDR3 protein, called by TCRdb with MiXCR from the 5' RACE reads. The sample has 1.5 million to 2 million distinct CDR3 sequences, 28% seen once.

This chain joins TRBV6-1 and TRBJ2-7, with 7 bases lining up with TRBD2. The sequencing sample was made of blood. The source of this sequence is a woman under 40 in good health. CDR3 DNA: TGTGCCAGCAGTTCTCCGACTAGCCCAGACTACGAGCAGTACTTC. It specifies CASSSPTSPDYEQYF.